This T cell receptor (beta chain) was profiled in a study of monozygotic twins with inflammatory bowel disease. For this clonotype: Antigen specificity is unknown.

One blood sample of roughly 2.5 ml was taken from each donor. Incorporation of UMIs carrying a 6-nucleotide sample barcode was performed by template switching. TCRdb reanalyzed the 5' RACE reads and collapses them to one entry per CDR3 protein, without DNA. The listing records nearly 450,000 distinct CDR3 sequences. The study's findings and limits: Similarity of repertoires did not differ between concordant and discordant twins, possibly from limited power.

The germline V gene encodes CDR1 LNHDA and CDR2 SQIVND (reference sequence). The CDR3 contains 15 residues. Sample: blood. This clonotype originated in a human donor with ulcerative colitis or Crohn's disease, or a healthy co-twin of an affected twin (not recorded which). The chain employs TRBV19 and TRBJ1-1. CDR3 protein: CASMEAGRAGSEAFF.